This section outlines one TCR beta chain sequence together with its context. This record belongs to a study of shared clonotypes between healthy human individuals. Clones were sequenced by immunoSEQ multiplex PCR, and TCRdb holds only the in-frame ones, with some missing. The table lists around 1.5 million clones, around 98% of them singletons. The V gene end was trimmed by 3 bases and the J gene end by 2 bases; junction bases not matched to a gene: 8. Germline V gene data show CDR1 as SGHKS and CDR2 as YYEKEE (reference sequence). The CDR3 contains 16 residues. This sequence joins TRBV5-5 and TRBJ2-5, with 9 bases matching TRBD1. Source material: naive CD4+ T cells sorted from blood. Subset denoted: CD45RA+ positively selected. The source is a man younger than 45 in good health. Written as DNA, the CDR3 is TGTGCCAGCAGCTCGGGAGTAGGGACAGGGCAAGAGACCCAGTACTTC. As protein: CASSSGVGTGQETQYF.